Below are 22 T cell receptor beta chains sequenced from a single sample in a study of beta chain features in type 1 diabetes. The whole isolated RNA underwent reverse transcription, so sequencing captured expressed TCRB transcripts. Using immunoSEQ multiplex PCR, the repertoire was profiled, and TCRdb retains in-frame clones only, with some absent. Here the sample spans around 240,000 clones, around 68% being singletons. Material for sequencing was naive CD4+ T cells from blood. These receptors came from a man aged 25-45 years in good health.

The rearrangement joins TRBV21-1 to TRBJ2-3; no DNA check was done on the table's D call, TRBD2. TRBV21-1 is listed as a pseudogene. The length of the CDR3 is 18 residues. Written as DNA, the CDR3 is TGTGCCAGCTGGAGGGCCGGGAGGCTCCTAACTAGCACAGATACGCAGTATTTT. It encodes CASWRAGRLLTSTDTQYF.

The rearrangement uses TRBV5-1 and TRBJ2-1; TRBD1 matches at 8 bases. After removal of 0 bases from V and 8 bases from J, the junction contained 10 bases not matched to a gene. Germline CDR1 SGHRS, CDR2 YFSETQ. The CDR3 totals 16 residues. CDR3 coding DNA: TGCGCCAGCAGCTTGGAAGTCAGGGGGCCTTCGGATGAGCAGTTCTTC. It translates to CASSLEVRGPSDEQFF.

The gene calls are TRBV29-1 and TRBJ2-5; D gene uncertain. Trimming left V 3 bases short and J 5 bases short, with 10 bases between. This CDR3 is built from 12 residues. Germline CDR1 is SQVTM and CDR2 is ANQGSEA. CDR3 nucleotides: TGCAGCGTTGACCGCCAGCAGGAGACCCAGTACTTC. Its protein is CSVDRQQETQYF.

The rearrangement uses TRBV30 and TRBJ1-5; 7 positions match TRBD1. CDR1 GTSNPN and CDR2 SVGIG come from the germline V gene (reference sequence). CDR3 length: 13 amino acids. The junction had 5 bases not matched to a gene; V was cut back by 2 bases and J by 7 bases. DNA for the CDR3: TGTGCCTGGAGTTTACAGGGGAAACAGCCCCAGCATTTT. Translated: CAWSLQGKQPQHF.

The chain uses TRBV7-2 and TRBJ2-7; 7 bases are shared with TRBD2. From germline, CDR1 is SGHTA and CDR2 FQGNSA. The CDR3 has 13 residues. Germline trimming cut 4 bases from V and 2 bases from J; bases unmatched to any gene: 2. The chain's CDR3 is CASSSGTTYEQYF. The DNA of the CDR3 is TGTGCCAGCAGCTCAGGGACTACCTACGAGCAGTACTTC.

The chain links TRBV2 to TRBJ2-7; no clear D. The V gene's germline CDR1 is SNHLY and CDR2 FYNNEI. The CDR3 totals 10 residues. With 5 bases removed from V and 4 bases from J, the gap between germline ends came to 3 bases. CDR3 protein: CASSRYEQYF. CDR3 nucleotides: TGTGCCAGCAGTAGGTACGAGCAGTACTTC. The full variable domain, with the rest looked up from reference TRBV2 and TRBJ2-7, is EPEVTQTPSHQVTQMGQEVILRCVPISNHLYFYWYRQILGQKVEFLVSFYNNEISEKSEIFDDQFSVERPDGSNFTLKIRSTKLEDSAMYFCASSRYEQYFGPGTRLTVT.

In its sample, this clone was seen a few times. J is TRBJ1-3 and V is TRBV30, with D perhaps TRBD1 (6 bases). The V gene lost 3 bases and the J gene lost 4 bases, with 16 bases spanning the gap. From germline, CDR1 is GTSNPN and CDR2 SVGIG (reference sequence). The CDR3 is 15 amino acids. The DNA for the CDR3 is TGTGCCTGGAGGGGACCTACAGGGTACGGAAACACCATATATTTT. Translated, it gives CAWRGPTGYGNTIYF.

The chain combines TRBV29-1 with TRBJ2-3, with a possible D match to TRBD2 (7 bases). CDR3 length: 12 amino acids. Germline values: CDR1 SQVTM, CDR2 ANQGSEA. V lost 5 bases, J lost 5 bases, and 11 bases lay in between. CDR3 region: CSVFGGQDTQYF. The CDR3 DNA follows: TGCAGCGTTTTCGGGGGGCAAGATACGCAGTATTTT.

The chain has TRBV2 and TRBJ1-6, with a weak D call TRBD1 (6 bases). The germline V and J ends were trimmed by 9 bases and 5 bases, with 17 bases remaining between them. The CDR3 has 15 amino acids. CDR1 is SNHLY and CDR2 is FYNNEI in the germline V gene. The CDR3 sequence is CARAEQGRDNSPLHF. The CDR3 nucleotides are TGTGCCAGGGCGGAACAGGGAAGGGATAATTCACCCCTCCACTTT. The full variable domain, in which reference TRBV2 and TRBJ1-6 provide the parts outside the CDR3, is EPEVTQTPSHQVTQMGQEVILRCVPISNHLYFYWYRQILGQKVEFLVSFYNNEISEKSEIFDDQFSVERPDGSNFTLKIRSTKLEDSAMYFCARAEQGRDNSPLHFGNGTRLTVT.

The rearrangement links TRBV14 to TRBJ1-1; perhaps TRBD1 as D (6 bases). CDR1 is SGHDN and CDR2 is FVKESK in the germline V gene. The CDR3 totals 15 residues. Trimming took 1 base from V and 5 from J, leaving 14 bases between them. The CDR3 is CASSQATGRGTEAFF. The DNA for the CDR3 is TGTGCCAGCAGCCAAGCCACAGGGAGGGGAACTGAAGCTTTCTTT.

Written as DNA, the CDR3 is TGCAGCTCCAAGGGGGCACCCATGAACACTGAAGCTTTCTTT. Amino acids: CSSKGAPMNTEAFF. V usage is TRBV29-1 and J usage is TRBJ1-1; 7 bases align to TRBD1. The germline gives CDR1 SQVTM, CDR2 ANQGSEA. The CDR3 length is 14 residues. V gave up 8 bases and J gave up 0 bases; unmatched junction bases: 9.

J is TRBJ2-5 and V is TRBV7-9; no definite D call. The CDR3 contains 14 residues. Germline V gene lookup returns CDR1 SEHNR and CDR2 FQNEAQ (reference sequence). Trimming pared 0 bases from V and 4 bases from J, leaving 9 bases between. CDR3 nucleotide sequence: TGTGCCAGCAGCTTAGCTCTGCCGTTAGAGACCCAGTACTTC. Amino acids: CASSLALPLETQYF. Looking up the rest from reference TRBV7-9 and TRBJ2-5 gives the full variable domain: DTGVSQNPRHKITKRGQNVTFRCDPISEHNRLYWYRQTLGQGPEFLTYFQNEAQLEKSRLLSDRFSAERPKGSFSTLEIQRTEQGDSAMYLCASSLALPLETQYFGPGTRLLVL.

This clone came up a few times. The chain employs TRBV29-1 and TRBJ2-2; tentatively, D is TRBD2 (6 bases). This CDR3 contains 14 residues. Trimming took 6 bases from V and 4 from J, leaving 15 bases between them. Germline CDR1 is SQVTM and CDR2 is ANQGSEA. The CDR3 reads CSVVAEVITGELFF. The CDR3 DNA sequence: TGCAGCGTGGTAGCGGAGGTTATCACCGGGGAGCTGTTTTTT.

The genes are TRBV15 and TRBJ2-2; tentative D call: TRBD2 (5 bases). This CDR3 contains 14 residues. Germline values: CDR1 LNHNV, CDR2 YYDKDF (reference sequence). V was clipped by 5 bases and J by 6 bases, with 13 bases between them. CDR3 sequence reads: CATSSWSSAGELFF. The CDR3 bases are TGTGCCACCAGCTCGTGGAGTAGCGCCGGGGAGCTGTTTTTT. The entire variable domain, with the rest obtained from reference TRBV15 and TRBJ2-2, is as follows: DAMVIQNPRYQVTQFGKPVTLSCSQTLNHNVMYWYQQKSSQAPKLLFHYYDKDFNNEADTPDNFQSRRPNTSFCFLDIRSPGLGDTAMYLCATSSWSSAGELFFGEGSRLTVL.

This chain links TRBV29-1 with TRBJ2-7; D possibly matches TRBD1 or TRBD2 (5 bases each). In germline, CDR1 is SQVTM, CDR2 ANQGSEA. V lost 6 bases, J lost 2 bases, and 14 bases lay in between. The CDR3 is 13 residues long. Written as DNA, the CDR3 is TGCAGCGTGCGAGCCGGGACCCCCTACGAGCAGTACTTC. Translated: CSVRAGTPYEQYF.

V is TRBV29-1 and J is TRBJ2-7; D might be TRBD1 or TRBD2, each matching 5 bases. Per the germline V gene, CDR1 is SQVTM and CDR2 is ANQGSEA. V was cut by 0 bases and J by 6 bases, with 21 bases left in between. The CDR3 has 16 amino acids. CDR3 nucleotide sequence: TGCAGCGTTGAAGATCCGCGGAAGGGGTGGAGGAGCGAGCAGTACTTC. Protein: CSVEDPRKGWRSEQYF.

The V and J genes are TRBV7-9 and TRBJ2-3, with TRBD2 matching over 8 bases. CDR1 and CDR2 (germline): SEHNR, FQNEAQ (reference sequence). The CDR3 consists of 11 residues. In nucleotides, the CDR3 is TGTGCTAGCGGGGTATCAGATACGCAGTATTTT. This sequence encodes CASGVSDTQYF.

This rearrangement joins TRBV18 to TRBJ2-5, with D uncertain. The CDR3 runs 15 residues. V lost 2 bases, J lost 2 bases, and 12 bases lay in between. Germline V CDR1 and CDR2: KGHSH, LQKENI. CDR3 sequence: CASSPGINLQETQYF. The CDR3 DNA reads TGTGCCAGCTCACCAGGAATAAACCTACAAGAGACCCAGTACTTC. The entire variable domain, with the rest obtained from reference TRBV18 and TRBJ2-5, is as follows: NAGVMQNPRHLVRRRGQEARLRCSPMKGHSHVYWYRQLPEEGLKFMVYLQKENIIDESGMPKERFSAEFPKEGPSILRIQQVVRGDSAAYFCASSPGINLQETQYFGPGTRLLVL.

The CDR3 DNA sequence: TGTGCCACCAGCAGAGAGAGGGAGGGAGCCTCCAATGAGCAGTTCTTC. Translation gives CATSREREGASNEQFF. This chain connects TRBV15 to TRBJ2-1, with 7 bases matching TRBD2. Germline CDR1 and CDR2: LNHNV and YYDKDF (reference sequence). The length of the CDR3 is 16 residues. The ends lost 0 bases at V and 6 bases at J; junction bases unmatched: 8.

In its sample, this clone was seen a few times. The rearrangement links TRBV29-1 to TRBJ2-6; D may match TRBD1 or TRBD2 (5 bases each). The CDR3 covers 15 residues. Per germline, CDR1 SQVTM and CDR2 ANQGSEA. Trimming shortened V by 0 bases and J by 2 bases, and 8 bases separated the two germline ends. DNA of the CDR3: TGCAGCGTTGAAGAGGTGGGGGCTGGGGCCAACGTCCTGACTTTC. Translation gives CSVEEVGAGANVLTF.

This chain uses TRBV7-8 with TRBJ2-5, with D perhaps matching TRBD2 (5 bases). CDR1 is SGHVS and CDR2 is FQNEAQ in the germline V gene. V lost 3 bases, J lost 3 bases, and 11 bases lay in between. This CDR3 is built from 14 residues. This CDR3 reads CASSLRAAKETQYF. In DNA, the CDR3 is TGTGCCAGCAGCTTGCGGGCGGCCAAAGAGACCCAGTACTTC.

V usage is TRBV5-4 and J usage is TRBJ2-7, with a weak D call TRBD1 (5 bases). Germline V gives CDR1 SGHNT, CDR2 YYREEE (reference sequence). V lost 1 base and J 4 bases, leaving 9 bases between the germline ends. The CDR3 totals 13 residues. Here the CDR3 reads CASSLIGAYEQYF. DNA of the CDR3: TGTGCCAGCAGCTTGATAGGGGCGTACGAGCAGTACTTC.